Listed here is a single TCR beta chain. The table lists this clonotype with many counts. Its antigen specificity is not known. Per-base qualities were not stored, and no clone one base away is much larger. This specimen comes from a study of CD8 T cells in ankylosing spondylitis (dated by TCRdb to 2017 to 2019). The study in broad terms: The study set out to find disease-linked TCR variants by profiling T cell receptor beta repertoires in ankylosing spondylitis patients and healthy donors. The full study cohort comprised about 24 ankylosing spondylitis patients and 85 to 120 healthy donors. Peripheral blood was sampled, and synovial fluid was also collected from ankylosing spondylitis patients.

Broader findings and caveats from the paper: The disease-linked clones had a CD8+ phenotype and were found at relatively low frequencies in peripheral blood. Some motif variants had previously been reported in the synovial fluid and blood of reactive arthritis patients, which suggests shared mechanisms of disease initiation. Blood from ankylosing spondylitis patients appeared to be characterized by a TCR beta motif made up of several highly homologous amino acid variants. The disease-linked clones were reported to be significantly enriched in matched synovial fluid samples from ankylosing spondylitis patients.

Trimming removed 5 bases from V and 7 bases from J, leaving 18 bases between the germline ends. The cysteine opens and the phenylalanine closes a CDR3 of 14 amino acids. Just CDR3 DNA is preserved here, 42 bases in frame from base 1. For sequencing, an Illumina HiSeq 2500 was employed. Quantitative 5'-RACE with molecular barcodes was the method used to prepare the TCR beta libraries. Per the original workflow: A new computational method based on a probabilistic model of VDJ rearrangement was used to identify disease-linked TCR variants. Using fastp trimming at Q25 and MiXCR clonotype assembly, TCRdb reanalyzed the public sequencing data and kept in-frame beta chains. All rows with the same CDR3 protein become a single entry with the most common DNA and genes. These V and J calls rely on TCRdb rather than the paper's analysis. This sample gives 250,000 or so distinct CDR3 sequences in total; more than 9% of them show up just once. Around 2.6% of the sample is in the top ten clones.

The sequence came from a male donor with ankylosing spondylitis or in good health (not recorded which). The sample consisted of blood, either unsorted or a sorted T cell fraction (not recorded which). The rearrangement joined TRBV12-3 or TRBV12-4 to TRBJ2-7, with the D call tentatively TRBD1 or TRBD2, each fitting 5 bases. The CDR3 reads CASSTKGSQREQYF. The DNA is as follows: TGTGCCAGCAGTACCAAGGGGAGCCAACGTGAGCAGTACTTC.